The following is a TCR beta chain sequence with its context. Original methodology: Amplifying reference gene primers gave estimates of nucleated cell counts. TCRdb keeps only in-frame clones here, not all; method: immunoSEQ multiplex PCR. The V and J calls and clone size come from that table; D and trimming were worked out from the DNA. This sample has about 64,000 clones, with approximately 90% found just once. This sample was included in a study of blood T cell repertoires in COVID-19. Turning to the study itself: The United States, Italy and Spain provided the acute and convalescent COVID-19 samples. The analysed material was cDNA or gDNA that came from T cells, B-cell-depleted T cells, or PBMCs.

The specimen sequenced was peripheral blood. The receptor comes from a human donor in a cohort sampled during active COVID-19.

In DNA, the CDR3 is TGCAGCGTTGTAACGACAGACGGGCGGATGAAAGATACGCAGTATTTT. Its protein is CSVVTTDGRMKDTQYF. The chain is built from TRBV29-1 and TRBJ2-3, with D possibly TRBD1 on 5 matching bases. Germline lookup yields CDR1 SQVTM and CDR2 ANQGSEA. V lost 4 bases, J lost 5 bases, and 22 bases lay in between. The CDR3 runs 16 residues.